These 12 T cell receptor beta chains share one sample of origin, sequenced in a study of Ad26.COV2.S vaccination and SARS-CoV-2 variants. Treatment defined: some 20 received Ad26.COV2.S at low or high dose, single or two shots; a few received placebo; per-sample allocation not given. Sampling was done on day 63 after the first vaccine or placebo injection. Measured with immunoSEQ multiplex PCR; TCRdb has only the in-frame clones, and not every one. The data contain around 500,000 clones, approximately 90% of them singletons. The sample was peripheral blood, taken in a trial of Ad26.COV2.S vaccine versus placebo. Source of these receptors: a person aged 18-60 years who received the Ad26.COV2.S COVID-19 vaccine or a placebo.

The chain employs TRBV4-1 and TRBJ2-5; 7 bases map to TRBD1. V shed 2 bases, J shed 5 bases, and the junction held 8 bases outside the gene matches. The germline V gene has CDR1 MGHRA and CDR2 YSYEKL. The CDR3 length is 15 residues. Here the CDR3 reads CASSQSTGLGETQYF. The DNA for the CDR3 is TGCGCCAGCAGCCAATCGACAGGGTTGGGGGAGACCCAGTACTTC.

The CDR3 loop is CASSSQSLGGELFF. In DNA form, the CDR3 reads TGCGCCAGCAGCTCTCAAAGCTTAGGCGGGGAGCTGTTTTTT. The chain combines TRBV5-1 with TRBJ2-2; D remains unclear. Looked up from germline, CDR1 is SGHRS and CDR2 is YFSETQ. The CDR3 sequence is 14 residues long. The V and J ends lost 3 bases and 7 bases respectively, with 13 bases between them.

DNA for the CDR3: TGTGCCAGCAGCATGACTAGCGGGAGTCACGGGACCCAGTACTTC. Its translation: CASSMTSGSHGTQYF. The rearrangement uses TRBV6-5 and TRBJ2-5; 12 bases are shared with TRBD2. The CDR3 is 15 amino acids. Germline CDR1 and CDR2: MNHEY and SVGAGI. The V segment lost 6 bases and the J segment 7 bases; nucleotides outside the gene matches: 9.

V is TRBV27 and J is TRBJ2-1; TRBD2 matches at 8 bases. Germline lookup yields CDR1 MNHEY and CDR2 SMNVEV (reference sequence). V was clipped by 5 bases and J by 4 bases; unmatched bases: 13. This CDR3 comprises 17 residues. The DNA for the CDR3 is TGTGCCAGCAGTACCAGCCCCGGGACTAGGATATACAATGAGCAGTTCTTC. It yields the protein CASSTSPGTRIYNEQFF.

DNA of the CDR3: TGTGCCAGCAGCTTAGTTCAGGCCCGCCGGAATGAGCAGTTCTTC. Its translation: CASSLVQARRNEQFF. The chain employs TRBV11-2 and TRBJ2-1; D unclear. CDR1 is SGHAT and CDR2 is FQNNGV in the germline V gene. This CDR3 is 15 amino acids long. V lost 1 base and J lost 7, with 14 bases in between. The entire variable domain, with the rest obtained from reference TRBV11-2 and TRBJ2-1, is as follows: EAGVAQSPRYKIIEKRQSVAFWCNPISGHATLYWYQQILGQGPKLLIQFQNNGVVDDSQLPKDRFSAERLKGVDSTLKIQPAKLEDSAVYLCASSLVQARRNEQFFGPGTRLTVL.

As to this clone: The same CDR3 is also encoded by other DNA sequences in this sample. V usage is TRBV30 and J usage is TRBJ1-5; the D gene is possibly TRBD1 (6 bases). Trimming pared 0 bases from V and 6 bases from J, leaving 9 bases between. The CDR3 length is 13 residues. CDR1 and CDR2 (germline): GTSNPN, SVGIG (reference sequence). The CDR3 DNA reads TGTGCCTGGAGTGTACAGGGCGGTCAGCCCCAGCATTTT. Its protein is CAWSVQGGQPQHF.

The V call is TRBV29-1, the J call TRBJ2-1; tentatively, D is TRBD1 or TRBD2 (5 bases each). Germline values: CDR1 SQVTM, CDR2 ANQGSEA. CDR3 length equals 11 residues. V lost 7 bases, J lost 7 bases, and 11 bases lay in between. CDR3 in DNA: TGCAGCGGGGTTTGGGGGAATGAGCAGTTCTTC. Amino acid sequence: CSGVWGNEQFF.

The chain links TRBV7-2 to TRBJ2-2, with 16 bases aligning to TRBD2. Trimming cost V 5 bases and J 6 bases; bases outside gene matches: 9. The germline V gene has CDR1 SGHTA and CDR2 FQGNSA. The CDR3 covers 18 residues. CDR3 sequence (DNA): TGTGCCAGCAGCCCTCCGGGACTAGCGGGGGGGCAAGCCGGGGAGCTGTTTTTT. Translated, it gives CASSPPGLAGGQAGELFF.

V usage is TRBV9 and J usage is TRBJ2-3, with TRBD2 identical over 9 bases. V was pared by 4 bases and J by 0 bases, with 18 bases of the junction left unmatched. The CDR3 is 20 residues long. Germline values: CDR1 SGDLS, CDR2 YYNGEE. The CDR3 region is CASSSNSGRGGKPSTDTQYF. CDR3 sequence (DNA): TGTGCCAGCAGCTCAAATAGCGGGAGAGGGGGTAAACCAAGCACAGATACGCAGTATTTT. Filled out from reference TRBV9 and TRBJ2-3, the complete variable domain reads DSGVTQTPKHLITATGQRVTLRCSPRSGDLSVYWYQQSLDQGLQFLIQYYNGEERAKGNILERFSAQQFPDLHSELNLSSLELGDSALYFCASSSNSGRGGKPSTDTQYFGPGTRLTVL.

The gene calls are TRBV6-6 and TRBJ2-7; the D is unclear. Germline lookup yields CDR1 MNHNY and CDR2 SVGAGI (reference sequence). The CDR3 totals 12 residues. The V gene lost 6 bases and the J gene lost 3 bases, with 9 bases spanning the gap. The CDR3 spells CASSQGDYEQYF. The DNA of the CDR3 is TGTGCCAGCAGCCAAGGAGACTACGAGCAGTACTTC.

The rearrangement links TRBV2 to TRBJ1-4, with 7 nucleotides matching TRBD1. With V trimmed by 6 bases and J by 3 bases, 7 bases remained unmatched. The CDR3 length is 15 residues. The germline gives CDR1 SNHLY, CDR2 FYNNEI. CDR3 residues: CASRDGQAPNEKLFF. The CDR3 DNA reads as TGTGCCAGCAGGGATGGACAGGCTCCTAATGAAAAACTGTTTTTT.

The V gene is TRBV18, the J gene TRBJ1-2, with 8 bases lining up with TRBD1. CDR1 is KGHSH, CDR2 LQKENI, per germline. J was trimmed by 0 bases and V by 0 bases; bases with no gene match: 3. The CDR3 spans 16 residues. Here the CDR3 reads CASSPPSTGANYGYTF. CDR3 nucleotides: TGTGCCAGCTCACCACCCTCGACAGGGGCTAACTATGGCTACACCTTC.